This T cell receptor beta chain was sequenced for a study of blood T cells in healthy people across ages. Germline CDR1 reads SGDLS; CDR2 reads YYNGEE. The CDR3 extends over 16 amino acids. Trimming shortened V by 1 base and J by 1 base, and 11 bases separated the two germline ends. A J-beta primer mix and a sample-barcoded 5' primer were used in a second PCR of about 6 to 12 cycles. TCRdb re-called the 5' RACE reads with MiXCR, one entry per CDR3 protein. Of around 520,000 distinct CDR3 sequences in the sample, about 29% were seen once. This clonotype has a handful of counts. In addition, the sample was reused for a study of T cells of mothers and their children. Per that study: About 6 children, together with their three healthy Caucasian mothers, made up the donors.

Sequencing used blood. The chain employs TRBV9 and TRBJ2-2; D possibly corresponds to TRBD2 (5 bases). The clonotype comes from a boy between 2 and 15 years old in good health. For the CDR3, the DNA is TGTGCCAGCAGCGTAAGGAGCGGCTTGAACACCGGGGAGCTGTTTTTT. Translation gives CASSVRSGLNTGELFF.